This T cell receptor beta chain originates from a study of a mutant IDH1 vaccine in newly diagnosed glioma. Study-level points and caveats: Most patients, 93.3%, showed vaccine-induced immune responses.

Here immunoSEQ multiplex PCR was the method, and the copy in TCRdb shows in-frame clones only, minus some. The sample lists tens of thousands of clones; around 80% were seen once. Details on this clone: Its matching antigen is unknown.

V shed 2 bases, J shed 2 bases, and the junction held 5 bases outside the gene matches. The CDR3 sequence is 16 residues long. The germline gives CDR1 SGHRS, CDR2 YFSETQ. Time point meaning: week 35, safety follow-up. Doses of 300 ug of mutant IDH1 20-mer peptide were given with topical imiquimod. This chain uses TRBV5-1 with TRBJ2-4; 9 bases match TRBD2. Material: PBMCs, obtained from a glioma patient whose treatment included an IDH1 peptide vaccine. The TCR was taken from a woman under 30 with glioma. CDR3 nucleotide sequence: TGCGCCAGCAGCTTTACTAGCGGGTCGACCAAAAACATTCAGTACTTC. Residues: CASSFTSGSTKNIQYF. The full variable domain, rest sourced from reference TRBV5-1 and TRBJ2-4, is KAGVTQTPRYLIKTRGQQVTLSCSPISGHRSVSWYQQTPGQGLQFLFEYFSETQRNKGNFPGRFSGRQFSNSRSEMNVSTLELGDSALYLCASSFTSGSTKNIQYFGAGTRLSVL.